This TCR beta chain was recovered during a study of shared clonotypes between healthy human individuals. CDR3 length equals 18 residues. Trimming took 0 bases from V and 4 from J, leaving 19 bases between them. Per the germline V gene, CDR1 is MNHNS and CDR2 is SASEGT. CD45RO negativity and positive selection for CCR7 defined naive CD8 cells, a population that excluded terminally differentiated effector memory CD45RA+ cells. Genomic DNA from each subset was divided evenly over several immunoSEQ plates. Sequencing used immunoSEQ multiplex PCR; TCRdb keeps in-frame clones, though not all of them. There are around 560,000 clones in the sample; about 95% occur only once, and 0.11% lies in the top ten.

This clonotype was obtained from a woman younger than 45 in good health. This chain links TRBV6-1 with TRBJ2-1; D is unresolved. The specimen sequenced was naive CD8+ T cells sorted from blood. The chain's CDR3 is CASSEARSATLHYNEQFF. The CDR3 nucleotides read TGTGCCAGCAGTGAAGCGCGATCTGCCACTCTCCATTACAATGAGCAGTTCTTC.